A selection of T cell receptor beta chains follows, all from one sample in a study of cytomegalovirus exposure and HLA in healthy donors. Sequenced by immunoSEQ multiplex PCR; TCRdb stores in-frame clones only, minus some. The table includes 150,000 to 200,000 clones, 70% to 85% detected once. The sequenced sample consisted of PBMCs. The receptors here all came from a human donor in good health. Each CDR3 is given with its conserved first and last residue. A D gene is named only where the DNA matches it firmly. Clone size is shown for a subset of rows, as once, few, many or a class of expanded clone.

TRBJ2-2 TRBV5-4 - TRBD2 CASSLGSPGLAGSGELFF TGTGCCAGCAGCTTGGGGAGTCCCGGGCTAGCGGGTAGCGGGGAGCTGTTTTTT
TRBJ1-2 TRBV2 - - CASNPDGGYGYTF TGTGCCAGCAATCCAGACGGGGGATATGGCTACACCTTC
TRBJ1-2 TRBV18 - TRBD1 CASSPGDRGPGYTF TGTGCCAGCTCACCAGGGGACAGGGGGCCTGGCTACACCTTC
TRBJ2-6 TRBV7-2 - - CASSLVFGPVSGANVLTF TGTGCCAGCAGCTTAGTATTTGGGCCGGTCTCTGGGGCCAACGTCCTGACTTTC
TRBJ2-7 TRBV29-1 - TRBD1 CSVYSGQTKNYYEQYF TGCAGCGTATACTCGGGACAGACGAAAAACTACTACGAGCAGTACTTC
TRBJ2-7 TRBV4-1 - - CASSPTLSNEQYF TGCGCCAGCAGCCCTACTCTGTCCAACGAGCAGTACTTC
TRBJ1-1 TRBV5-1 - - CASRDTGFGSTEAFF TGCGCCAGCAGAGATACAGGGTTCGGAAGCACTGAAGCTTTCTTT
TRBJ1-1 TRBV5-4 - - CASSPVGGTEAFF TGTGCCAGCAGCCCTGTGGGGGGGACTGAAGCTTTCTTT
TRBJ1-1 TRBV6-5 - - CASSYRQGWTEAFF TGTGCCAGCAGTTACCGGCAGGGGTGGACTGAAGCTTTCTTT
TRBJ2-2 TRBV5-1 - - CASSPRLGMGTGELFF TGCGCCAGCAGCCCAAGGCTCGGGATGGGCACCGGGGAGCTGTTTTTT
TRBJ2-7 TRBV14 - - CASSPTPGGFYEQYF TGTGCCAGCAGCCCCACCCCCGGCGGATTCTACGAGCAGTACTTC
TRBJ2-3 TRBV11-3 few - CASSPGQSTDTQYF TGTGCCAGCAGCCCCGGACAGAGCACAGATACGCAGTATTTT
TRBJ1-1 TRBV16 - - CASSQGLAGYTEAFF TGTGCCAGCAGCCAAGGACTGGCCGGTTACACTGAAGCTTTCTTT
TRBJ1-3 TRBV9 - - CASSVEGFGNTIYF TGTGCCAGCAGCGTAGAGGGGTTCGGAAACACCATATATTTT
TRBJ1-2 TRBV2 few TRBD1 CASKEPDRTYGYTF TGTGCCAGCAAAGAACCGGACAGGACCTATGGCTACACCTTC
TRBJ2-5 TRBV11-2 few TRBD2 CASSLAGGGAWETQYF TGTGCCAGCAGCTTAGCGGGCGGGGGGGCATGGGAGACCCAGTACTTC
TRBJ1-2 TRBV16 - - CASSLSPRDGYTF TGTGCCAGCAGCCTCAGCCCCAGGGATGGCTACACCTTC
TRBJ2-3 TRBV11-2 - TRBD2 CASSLAGGPTDTQYF TGTGCCAGCAGCTTAGCGGGGGGACCCACAGATACGCAGTATTTT
TRBJ1-2 TRBV30 - - CAWSLRGGYTF TGTGCCTGGAGCCTGCGGGGTGGCTACACCTTC
TRBJ1-6 TRBV5-4 - TRBD1 CASSPRTGGAASSPLHF TGTGCCAGCAGCCCTAGGACAGGGGGCGCAGCAAGTTCACCCCTCCACTTT
TRBJ1-4 TRBV21-1 - - CASSNGIVGHEKLFF TGTGCCAGCAGCAACGGAATCGTGGGGCATGAAAAACTGTTTTTT
TRBJ1-4 TRBV7-9 - - CASMGGDNEKLFF TGTGCCAGCATGGGGGGGGATAATGAAAAACTGTTTTTT
TRBJ2-7 TRBV5-1 - - CASSFVEGAREQYF TGCGCCAGCAGCTTTGTGGAAGGGGCTAGGGAGCAGTACTTC
TRBJ2-7 TRBV5-1 - - CASSLTGSFGEQYF TGCGCCAGCAGCTTGACGGGATCCTTTGGCGAGCAGTACTTC
TRBJ2-3 TRBV15 - TRBD1 CATSRDKGQGAYTQYF TGTGCCACCAGCAGAGATAAGGGACAGGGGGCCTATACGCAGTATTTT
TRBJ1-1 TRBV5-1 - - CASSTRTGDGNTEAFF TGCGCCAGCAGCACCCGAACAGGAGATGGGAACACTGAAGCTTTCTTT
TRBJ1-6 TRBV9 - TRBD1 CASSARTGDNSPLHF TGTGCCAGCAGTGCCCGGACAGGGGATAATTCACCCCTCCACTTT
TRBJ2-7 TRBV27 - - CASSVTGDEQYF TGTGCCAGCAGCGTTACGGGAGACGAGCAGTACTTC
TRBJ2-1 TRBV13 once - CASSRYRDPYNEQFF TGTGCCAGCAGCCGTTACAGGGACCCCTACAATGAGCAGTTCTTC
TRBJ2-2 TRBV7-3 - TRBD1 CASSLVGGQGITGELFF TGTGCCAGCAGCTTGGTAGGGGGACAGGGTATCACCGGGGAGCTGTTTTTT
TRBJ1-1 TRBV10-3 once - CAISGFGVTEAFF TGTGCCATCAGTGGCTTCGGGGTGACTGAAGCTTTCTTT
TRBJ2-3 TRBV7-8 few TRBD2 CASSLLAGGGDTQYF TGTGCCAGCAGCTTACTAGCGGGGGGCGGGGATACGCAGTATTTT
TRBJ1-1 TRBV19 - - CASSPGMGNTEAFF TGTGCCAGTAGTCCCGGGATGGGGAACACTGAAGCTTTCTTT
TRBJ1-2 TRBV7-2 - - CASSLSYGGTNYGYTF TGTGCCAGCAGCTTATCTTACGGGGGGACTAACTATGGCTACACCTTC
TRBJ2-7 TRBV7-9 - TRBD1 CASSLVPQGAPYEQYF TGTGCCAGCAGCTTAGTCCCCCAGGGGGCTCCCTACGAGCAGTACTTC
TRBJ1-1 TRBV19 - TRBD1 CASSIERGLHTSEAFF TGTGCCAGTAGTATTGAGAGGGGGCTCCATACGTCTGAAGCTTTCTTT
TRBJ1-5 TRBV19 - - CASSDRTSYSNQPQHF TGTGCCAGTAGTGACAGGACATCCTATAGCAATCAGCCCCAGCATTTT
TRBJ1-2 TRBV9 - TRBD1 CASSVGDRGYGYTF TGTGCCAGCAGCGTAGGGGACAGGGGGTATGGCTACACCTTC
TRBJ1-6 TRBV27 - TRBD1 CASSTGTVNSPLHF TGTGCCAGCAGTACCGGGACAGTTAATTCACCCCTCCACTTT
TRBJ2-5 TRBV7-2 few - CASSSYGMAGRQHGYF TGTGCCAGCAGCTCCTACGGGATGGCGGGGAGACAACACGGGTACTTC
TRBJ1-1 TRBV7-9 - - CASSLGWGAEAFF TGTGCCAGCAGCTTAGGGTGGGGGGCTGAAGCTTTCTTT
TRBJ2-7 TRBV6-5 few - CASRRGGDVYEQYF TGTGCCAGCAGGCGCGGGGGCGACGTCTACGAGCAGTACTTC
TRBJ2-3 TRBV9 - TRBD2 CASSEQPGLAGGRSTDTQYF TGTGCCAGCAGCGAACAACCGGGACTAGCGGGGGGGCGAAGCACAGATACGCAGTATTTT
TRBJ1-2 TRBV7-2 - - CASSLATDTYGYTF TGTGCCAGCAGCTTAGCGACAGACACCTATGGCTACACCTTC
TRBJ1-5 TRBV4-2 - - CASSHRVDRSQHF TGTGCCAGCAGCCATCGGGTGGACAGATCCCAGCATTTT
TRBJ2-5 TRBV7-2 - TRBD1 CASSLNIGTGQETQYF TGTGCCAGCAGCTTAAATATTGGGACAGGGCAAGAGACCCAGTACTTC
TRBJ1-5 TRBV7-8 - - CASSFRGVDQPQHF TGTGCCAGCAGCTTTCGGGGGGTCGATCAGCCCCAGCATTTT
TRBJ1-4 TRBV2 few - CASSEARGFNEKLFF TGTGCCAGCAGTGAAGCTAGAGGGTTTAATGAAAAACTGTTTTTT